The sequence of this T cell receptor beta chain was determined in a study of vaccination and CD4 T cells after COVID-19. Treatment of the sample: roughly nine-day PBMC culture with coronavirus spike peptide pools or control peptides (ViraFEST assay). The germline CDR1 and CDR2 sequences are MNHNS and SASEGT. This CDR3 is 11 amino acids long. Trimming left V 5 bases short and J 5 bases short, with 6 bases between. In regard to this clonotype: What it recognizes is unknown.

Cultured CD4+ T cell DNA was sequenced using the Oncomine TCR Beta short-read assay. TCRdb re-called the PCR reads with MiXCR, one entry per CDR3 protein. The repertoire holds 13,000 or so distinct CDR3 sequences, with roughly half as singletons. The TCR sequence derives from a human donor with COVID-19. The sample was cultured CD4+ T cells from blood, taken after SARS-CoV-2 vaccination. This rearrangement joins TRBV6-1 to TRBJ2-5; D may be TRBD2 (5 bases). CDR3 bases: TGTGCCAGCAGTACTAGGGAGACCCAGTACTTC. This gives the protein CASSTRETQYF.